The rows below give T cell receptor beta chains drawn from one sample of a study of T cell repertoires in cytomegalovirus infection. For these receptors, no antigen is known. TCRdb used MiXCR to reprocess the reads, holding one entry per CDR3 protein. The table lists roughly 920,000 distinct CDR3 sequences, 30% to 40% of them singletons, with 10% to 15% in the top ten. The sequencing used cultured CD8+ T cells from PBMCs, collected from culture after CMV antigen stimulation. Receptor source: a human donor in good health (CMV status not recorded). Some clones in this sample may be carry-over from other donors' samples. CDR3s include the opening cysteine and the closing phenylalanine or tryptophan. D genes are given only for firm matches. Clone size is not always given. Where it is, it says once, few, many or a class for expanded clones.

V: TRBV7-9
D: TRBD1
J: TRBJ2-1
size: -
DNA: TGTGCCAGCAGCCCCGACAGGGGATGGGATGAGCAGTTCTTC
CDR3: CASSPDRGWDEQFF

V: TRBV12-3/TRBV12-4
D: -
J: TRBJ2-3
size: few
DNA: TGTGCCAGCAGTTTAAGGGGAGCCCTCGCAGATACGCAGTATTTT
CDR3: CASSLRGALADTQYF

V: TRBV7-9
D: -
J: TRBJ1-2
size: -
DNA: TGTGCCAGCAGCACTCACCCCAGGCATAAAGCTAACTATGGCTACACCTTC
CDR3: CASSTHPRHKANYGYTF

V: TRBV20-1
D: -
J: TRBJ2-1
size: few
DNA: TGCAGTGCTAGAGATTTAGGAGAGACCGACTCCTACAATGAGCAGTTCTTC
CDR3: CSARDLGETDSYNEQFF

V: TRBV27
D: -
J: TRBJ1-5
size: -
DNA: TGTGCCAGCAGCCTCACCGGGGGATTGGGTCAGCCCCAGCATTTT
CDR3: CASSLTGGLGQPQHF

V: TRBV19
D: -
J: TRBJ2-7
size: -
DNA: TGTGCCAGTAGTACACACCGGGGAGAGCAGTACTTC
CDR3: CASSTHRGEQYF

V: TRBV7-9
D: -
J: TRBJ1-1
size: many
DNA: TGTGCCAGCAGCCCCTCGGGACTGCCGATGAACACTGAAGCTTTCTTT
CDR3: CASSPSGLPMNTEAFF

V: TRBV12-5
D: -
J: TRBJ1-1
size: -
DNA: TGTGCTGGTGGCCAGGGGATGAACACTGAAGCTTTCTTT
CDR3: CAGGQGMNTEAFF

V: TRBV6-8
D: TRBD2
J: TRBJ2-1
size: -
DNA: TGTGCCAGCAGTCCCGGGGGGTGGGGGACCCCCTACAATGAGCAGTTCTTC
CDR3: CASSPGGWGTPYNEQFF

V: TRBV11-2
D: TRBD1
J: TRBJ2-7
size: few
DNA: TGTGCCAGCAGCTTAAGAGGGGGCGCAAGAGACGAGCAGTACTTC
CDR3: CASSLRGGARDEQYF

V: TRBV7-9
D: TRBD2
J: TRBJ2-1
size: -
DNA: TGTGCCAGCAGCGATCCCGGGGGGGGGTACAATGAGCAGTTCTTC
CDR3: CASSDPGGGYNEQFF

V: TRBV6-1
D: -
J: TRBJ1-4
size: few
DNA: TGTGCCAGCAGTGATGGCCCCCCAGGCCCTAATGAAAAACTGTTTTTT
CDR3: CASSDGPPGPNEKLFF

V: TRBV7-8
D: -
J: TRBJ2-1
size: many
DNA: TGTGCCAGCAGCTTAGGTGTGGGGAGCTCCTACAATGAGCAGTTCTTC
CDR3: CASSLGVGSSYNEQFF

V: TRBV12-5
D: TRBD2
J: TRBJ2-1
size: many
DNA: TGTGCTAGTGGTTTGACTAGCGGGGGTAGCAATGAGCAGTTCTTC
CDR3: CASGLTSGGSNEQFF

V: TRBV28
D: -
J: TRBJ2-1
size: few
DNA: TGTGCCAGCAGACCCTCGGGGGAATACAATGAGCAGTTCTTC
CDR3: CASRPSGEYNEQFF

V: TRBV29-1
D: -
J: TRBJ2-2
size: -
DNA: TGCAGCGTTGAAGATCGGGTAGTCTCGAACACCGGGGAGCTGTTTTTT
CDR3: CSVEDRVVSNTGELFF